This entry describes one T cell receptor beta chain. This specimen comes from a study of blood T cell repertoires in COVID-19. Assay: immunoSEQ multiplex PCR; the TCRdb copy retains only in-frame clones and omits some. The data contain under 200,000 clones, 84% of them singletons. This clonotype originated in a man between 18 and 29 years old with active or convalescent COVID-19. Source material: peripheral blood.

CDR3 bases: TGTGCCAGCAGCTTGGGGCCGACTAGCGGGGGACAAGAGACCCAGTACTTC. Protein: CASSLGPTSGGQETQYF. The V and J genes are TRBV7-6 and TRBJ2-5; the match to TRBD2 covers 12 bases. Germline V CDR1 and CDR2: SGHVS, FNYEAQ. This CDR3 is built from 17 residues. With V trimmed by 3 bases and J by 2 bases, 7 bases remained unmatched.